Each of the 24 T cell receptor beta chains below was sequenced from the same sample in a study of OX40 agonist ivuxolimab in advanced cancers. The protocol was immunoSEQ multiplex PCR, while the TCRdb copy is restricted to in-frame clones and leaves out a portion. Of some 51,000 clones listed, around 90% are singletons. The input for sequencing was CD4+ or CD8+ T cells sorted from blood, taken in a trial of the OX40 agonist ivuxolimab. These receptors were taken from an adult with an advanced solid tumor such as melanoma, head and neck, liver or kidney cancer.

The rearrangement uses TRBV7-9 and TRBJ2-1, with a weak D call TRBD1 (5 bases). Per germline, CDR1 SEHNR and CDR2 FQNEAQ (reference sequence). The CDR3 is 15 residues long. V gave up 1 base and J gave up 3 bases, with 10 bases separating them. The CDR3: CASSLEAGHYNEQFF. The CDR3 DNA is TGTGCCAGCAGCTTAGAGGCAGGACACTACAATGAGCAGTTCTTC.

This chain connects TRBV27 to TRBJ2-2; no clear D gene. The CDR3 loop spans 12 amino acids. Trimming left V 5 bases short and J 8 bases short, with 9 bases between. Germline lookup yields CDR1 MNHEY and CDR2 SMNVEV (reference sequence). CDR3 sequence reads: CASSLQAGELFF. The CDR3 DNA reads as TGTGCCAGCAGTCTTCAGGCGGGGGAGCTGTTTTTT.

This sequence joins TRBV5-6 and TRBJ1-4, with 9 bases that match TRBD1. The V gene's germline CDR1 is SGHDT and CDR2 YYEEEE. There are 15 residues in the CDR3. The V and J ends lost 4 bases and 8 bases, in that order; junction bases with no gene match: 9. CDR3 residues: CASSPRTGVKEKLFF. DNA for the CDR3: TGTGCCAGCAGCCCACGGACAGGGGTGAAGGAAAAACTGTTTTTT.

The chain carries TRBV7-9 and TRBJ1-2; no clear D gene. Trimming took 1 base from V and 4 from J, leaving 13 bases between them. In germline, CDR1 is SEHNR, CDR2 FQNEAQ (reference sequence). The CDR3 totals 15 residues. CDR3 DNA: TGTGCCAGCAGCTTAGTAAGCATCGCCGTCTATGGCTACACCTTC. Its translation: CASSLVSIAVYGYTF.

This clone is a singleton in its sample. The rearrangement uses TRBV29-1 and TRBJ1-2; TRBD1 matches 10 bases. V was clipped by 4 bases and J by 3 bases; unmatched bases: 17. From germline, CDR1 is SQVTM and CDR2 ANQGSEA. The CDR3 extends over 18 amino acids. The CDR3 DNA reads as TGCAGCGTTGTTCCCCCGACAGGGGGCGCCGCGGGTGACTATGGCTACACCTTC. It translates to CSVVPPTGGAAGDYGYTF.

This clone was observed a single time. This chain links TRBV11-2 with TRBJ1-3; D call uncertain. Between the trimmed V and J ends, which lost 1 base and 0 bases, there was a span of 7 bases. Germline CDR1 SGHAT, CDR2 FQNNGV. There are 15 residues in the CDR3. The CDR3 nucleotides are TGTGCCAGCAGCTTAGCCCAGGTCTCTGGAAACACCATATATTTT. Protein sequence: CASSLAQVSGNTIYF.

Within the sample, this clone is medium-sized. The chain has TRBV27 and TRBJ2-2; no clear D gene. This CDR3 contains 11 residues. V lost 3 bases and J lost 8, with 4 bases in between. The germline CDR1 and CDR2 sequences are MNHEY and SMNVEV (reference sequence). CDR3 amino acids: CASSLSGELFF. CDR3 sequence (DNA): TGTGCCAGCAGTTTGTCAGGGGAGCTGTTTTTT.

V usage is TRBV7-9 and J usage is TRBJ1-2; no clear D gene. Germline loops: CDR1 SEHNR, CDR2 FQNEAQ (reference sequence). The V end was cut by 2 bases, the J end by 6 bases, with 13 bases between. CDR3 length equals 14 residues. The CDR3 sequence: CASSLSVGKDGYTF. The CDR3 nucleotides read TGTGCCAGCAGCTTATCTGTTGGCAAGGATGGCTACACCTTC.

For this clone: Compared with germline, one end of the junction differs, possibly owing to a read error. V is TRBV7-7 and J is TRBJ2-2; no reliable D call. Germline V gene sequence: CDR1 SSHAT, CDR2 FNYEAQ (reference sequence). The CDR3 covers 12 residues. The CDR3 DNA sequence: TGTGCTAGCAGCTCCATATCCGGGGAGCTGTTTTTT. Amino acids: CASSSISGELFF. The complete variable domain, with remaining parts taken from reference TRBV7-7 and TRBJ2-2, reads GAGVSQSPRYKVTKRGQDVTLRCDPISSHATLYWYQQALGQGPEFLTYFNYEAQPDKSGLPSDRFSAERPEGSISTLTIQRTEQRDSAMYRCASSSISGELFFGEGSRLTVL.

The chain joins TRBV10-2 to TRBJ2-7; possible D gene TRBD1, 7 bases. The CDR3 is made up of 17 amino acids. V lost 0 bases and J 4 bases, leaving 19 bases between the germline ends. Germline CDR1 reads WSHSY; CDR2 reads SAAADI. DNA for the CDR3: TGCGCCAGCAGTGAGTCCCTAGGGGGGACAGTTTCTTACGAGCAGTACTTC. Its protein is CASSESLGGTVSYEQYF.

The J gene is TRBJ2-4, the V gene TRBV4-1; 7 positions match TRBD1. Germline CDR1 MGHRA, CDR2 YSYEKL. The CDR3 sequence is 14 residues long. V lost 5 bases to trimming and J lost 9 bases; unmatched junction nucleotides: 10. Here the CDR3 DNA reads TGCGCCAGCAGCAGCCCGGGACAGACCCGCATTCAGTACTTC. This gives the protein CASSSPGQTRIQYF.

The chain recombines TRBV6-1 with TRBJ2-7; D is uncertain. V gave up 1 base and J gave up 3 bases, with 1 base separating them. The germline V gene encodes CDR1 MNHNS and CDR2 SASEGT. CDR3 size: 11 residues. Written as DNA, the CDR3 is TGTGCCAGCAGTGAAGGCTACGAGCAGTACTTC. Translated: CASSEGYEQYF.

This sequence joins TRBV7-9 and TRBJ1-2; 10 bases line up with TRBD1. This CDR3 has 19 residues. Germline trimming cut 5 bases from V and 8 bases from J; bases unmatched to any gene: 23. The germline CDR1 and CDR2 sequences are SEHNR and FQNEAQ (reference sequence). CDR3 in amino acids: CASSGAFDLGQGGPGGYTF. As DNA, the CDR3 is TGTGCCAGCAGCGGAGCGTTCGATCTAGGACAGGGGGGCCCAGGGGGCTACACCTTC. The full variable domain, rest sourced from reference TRBV7-9 and TRBJ1-2, is DTGVSQNPRHKITKRGQNVTFRCDPISEHNRLYWYRQTLGQGPEFLTYFQNEAQLEKSRLLSDRFSAERPKGSFSTLEIQRTEQGDSAMYLCASSGAFDLGQGGPGGYTFGSGTRLTVV.

This clone turned up a few times. The rearrangement uses TRBV19 and TRBJ1-2; no reliable D call. The germline CDR1 and CDR2 sequences are LNHDA and SQIVND (reference sequence). The CDR3 has 13 amino acids. V was trimmed by 5 bases and J by 4 bases, leaving 11 bases between them. The CDR3 DNA is TGTGCCAGTAGTTACCAGGCGGCCTATGGCTACACCTTC. Its protein product is CASSYQAAYGYTF.

The chain combines TRBV29-1 with TRBJ2-2; no clear D gene. Germline V gene lookup returns CDR1 SQVTM and CDR2 ANQGSEA. The CDR3 loop spans 12 amino acids. Trimming shortened V by 4 bases and J by 1 base, and 4 bases separated the two germline ends. The CDR3 sequence: CSVVLNTGELFF. CDR3 DNA: TGCAGCGTTGTATTGAACACCGGGGAGCTGTTTTTT.

The chain combines TRBV5-4 with TRBJ1-1; D unclear. Looked up from germline, CDR1 is SGHNT and CDR2 is YYREEE (reference sequence). The CDR3 is 13 amino acids. V lost 4 bases to trimming and J lost 8 bases, with 15 bases between them. CDR3 sequence (DNA): TGTGCCAGCAGCCCGCCGGACCAAAGGGAAGCTTTCTTT. It codes for CASSPPDQREAFF.

The chain joins TRBV7-8 to TRBJ2-7; TRBD2 aligns across 11 bases. Germline CDR1 reads SGHVS; CDR2 reads FQNEAQ. The J segment lost 1 base and the V segment lost 5 bases, leaving 7 bases of the junction unmatched. The CDR3 is 16 amino acids. This CDR3 is CASSTLAGGQSYEQYF. The CDR3 bases are TGTGCCAGCAGCACTTTAGCGGGGGGGCAGTCCTACGAGCAGTACTTC.

The genes are TRBV9 and TRBJ1-3; weak D call: TRBD1 (6 bases). V was pared by 5 bases and J by 4 bases, with 10 bases between. The CDR3 totals 13 residues. Germline V lookup: CDR1 SGDLS, CDR2 YYNGEE. The CDR3 sequence: CASRAGQGNTIYF. CDR3 bases: TGTGCCAGCAGAGCCGGACAGGGAAACACCATATATTTT.

The chain couples TRBV11-2 to TRBJ2-1; TRBD2 aligns across 9 bases. Germline V gene lookup returns CDR1 SGHAT and CDR2 FQNNGV. V trimming: 1 base; J trimming: 9 bases; junction bases outside the gene matches: 4. The CDR3 is made up of 14 amino acids. For the CDR3, the DNA is TGTGCCAGCAGCTTAGGGACTAGCGTTAGTGAGCAGTTCTTC. Its translation is CASSLGTSVSEQFF.

This chain uses TRBV29-1 with TRBJ1-1; D gene unclear. Trimming shortened V by 8 bases and J by 3 bases, and 10 bases separated the two germline ends. The CDR3 sequence is 11 residues long. The germline V gene encodes CDR1 SQVTM and CDR2 ANQGSEA. CDR3 DNA sequence: TGCAGCCCATTGGTTCACACTGAAGCTTTCTTT. The encoded protein is CSPLVHTEAFF. Supplemented by reference TRBV29-1 and TRBJ1-1, the full variable domain reads SAVISQKPSRDICQRGTSLTIQCQVDSQVTMMFWYRQQPGQSLTLIATANQGSEATYESGFVIDKFPISRPNLTFSTLTVSNMSPEDSSIYLCSPLVHTEAFFGQGTRLTVV.

The J gene is TRBJ1-1, the V gene TRBV7-2, with 9 bases matching TRBD1. The CDR3 is 17 residues long. The J segment lost 5 bases and the V segment lost 2 bases, leaving 12 bases of the junction unmatched. Germline CDR1 is SGHTA and CDR2 is FQGNSA. DNA for the CDR3: TGTGCCAGCAGCTTATTAGGGACAGGGTTTATTCGGACTGAAGCTTTCTTT. Protein sequence: CASSLLGTGFIRTEAFF.

V is TRBV4-3 and J is TRBJ2-5; TRBD2 is a possible D gene (5 bases). Germline CDR1 LGHNA, CDR2 YSLEER. The V and J ends lost 5 bases and 2 bases respectively, with 18 bases between them. This CDR3 contains 16 residues. CDR3: CASSALGTADQETQYF. CDR3 sequence (DNA): TGCGCCAGCAGCGCCCTGGGAACAGCGGATCAAGAGACCCAGTACTTC.

V is TRBV5-1 and J is TRBJ2-7; D may match TRBD1 or TRBD2 (5 bases each). From germline, CDR1 is SGHRS and CDR2 YFSETQ. The germline V and J ends were trimmed by 4 bases and 5 bases, with 13 bases remaining between them. CDR3 length: 13 residues. The CDR3 nucleotides are TGCGCCAGCAGCCCTGGGGGTCTCAACGAGCAGTACTTC. This sequence encodes CASSPGGLNEQYF.

A single count supports this clone. J is TRBJ1-3 and V is TRBV6-5; D unclear. The length of the CDR3 is 14 residues. Germline-derived CDR1 and CDR2 are MNHEY and SVGAGI. Trimming took 7 bases from V and 8 from J, leaving 18 bases between them. In DNA form, the CDR3 reads TGTGCCAGCACCTCACTTGGACCCGGCGACACCATATATTTT. This translates into CASTSLGPGDTIYF.